This T cell receptor beta chain emerged from a study of OX40 agonist ivuxolimab in advanced cancers. Generated by immunoSEQ multiplex PCR, the TCRdb table keeps only in-frame clones and is missing some. The repertoire holds 69,000 or so clones, with approximately 88% as singletons. Per the germline V gene, CDR1 is SEHNR and CDR2 is FQNEAQ (reference sequence). V was shortened by 5 bases and J by 0 bases, with 15 bases between the two germline ends. The CDR3 is made up of 16 amino acids. Here the sequenced sample was CD4+ or CD8+ T cells sorted from blood, taken in a trial of the OX40 agonist ivuxolimab. The TCR comes from an adult with an advanced solid tumor such as melanoma, head and neck, liver or kidney cancer. The rearrangement uses TRBV7-9 and TRBJ2-3; D is ambiguous. CDR3 nucleotide sequence: TGTGCCAGCAGCCCCCCCGGCGGTGCTAGCACAGATACGCAGTATTTT. The encoded protein is CASSPPGGASTDTQYF.